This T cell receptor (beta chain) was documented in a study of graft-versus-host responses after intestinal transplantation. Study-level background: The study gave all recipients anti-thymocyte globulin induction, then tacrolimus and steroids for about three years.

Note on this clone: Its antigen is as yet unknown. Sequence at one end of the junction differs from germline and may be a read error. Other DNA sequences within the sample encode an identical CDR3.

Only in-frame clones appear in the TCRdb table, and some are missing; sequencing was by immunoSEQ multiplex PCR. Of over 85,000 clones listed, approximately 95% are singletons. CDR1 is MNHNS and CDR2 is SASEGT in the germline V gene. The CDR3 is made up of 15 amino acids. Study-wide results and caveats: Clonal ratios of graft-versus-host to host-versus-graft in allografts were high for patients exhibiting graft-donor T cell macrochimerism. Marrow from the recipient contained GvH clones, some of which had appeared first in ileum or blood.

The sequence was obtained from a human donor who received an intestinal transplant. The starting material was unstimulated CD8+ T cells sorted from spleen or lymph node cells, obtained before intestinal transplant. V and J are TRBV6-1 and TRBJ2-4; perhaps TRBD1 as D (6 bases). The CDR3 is CASSEDDRPADIQYF. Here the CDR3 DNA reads TGTGCCAGTAGTGAGGATGACAGGCCGGCAGACATTCAGTACTTC.